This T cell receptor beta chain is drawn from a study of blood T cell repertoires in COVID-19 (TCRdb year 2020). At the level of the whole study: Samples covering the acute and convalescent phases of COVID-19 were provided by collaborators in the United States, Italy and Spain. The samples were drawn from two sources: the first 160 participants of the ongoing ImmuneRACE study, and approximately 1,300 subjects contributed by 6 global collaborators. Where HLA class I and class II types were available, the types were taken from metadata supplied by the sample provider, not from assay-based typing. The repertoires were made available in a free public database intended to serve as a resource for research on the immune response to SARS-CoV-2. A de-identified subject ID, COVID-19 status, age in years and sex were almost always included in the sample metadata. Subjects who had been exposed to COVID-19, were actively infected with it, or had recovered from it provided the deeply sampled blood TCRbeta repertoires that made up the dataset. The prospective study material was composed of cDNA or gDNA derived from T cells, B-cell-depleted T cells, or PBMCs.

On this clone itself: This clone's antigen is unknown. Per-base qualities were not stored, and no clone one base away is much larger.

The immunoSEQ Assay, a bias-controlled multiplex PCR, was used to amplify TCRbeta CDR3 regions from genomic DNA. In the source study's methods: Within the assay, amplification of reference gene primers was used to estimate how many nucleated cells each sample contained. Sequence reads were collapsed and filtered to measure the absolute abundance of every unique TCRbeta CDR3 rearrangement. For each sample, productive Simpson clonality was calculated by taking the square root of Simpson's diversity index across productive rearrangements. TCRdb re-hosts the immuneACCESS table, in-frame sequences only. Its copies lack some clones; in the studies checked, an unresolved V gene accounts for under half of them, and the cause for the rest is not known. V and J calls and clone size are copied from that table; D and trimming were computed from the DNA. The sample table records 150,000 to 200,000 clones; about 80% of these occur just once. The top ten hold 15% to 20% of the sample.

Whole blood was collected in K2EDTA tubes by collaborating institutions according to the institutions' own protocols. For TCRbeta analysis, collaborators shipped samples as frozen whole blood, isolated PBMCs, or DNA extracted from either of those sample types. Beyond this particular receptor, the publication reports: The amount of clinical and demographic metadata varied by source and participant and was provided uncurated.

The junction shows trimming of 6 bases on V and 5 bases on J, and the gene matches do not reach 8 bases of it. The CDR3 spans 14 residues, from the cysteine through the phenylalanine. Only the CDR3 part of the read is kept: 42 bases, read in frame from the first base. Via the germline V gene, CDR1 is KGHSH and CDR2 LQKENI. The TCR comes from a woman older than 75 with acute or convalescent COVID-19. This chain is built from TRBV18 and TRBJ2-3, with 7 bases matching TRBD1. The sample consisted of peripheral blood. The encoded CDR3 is CASSQTGSRDTQYF. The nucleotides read TGTGCCAGCTCCCAGACAGGGTCAAGAGATACGCAGTATTTT. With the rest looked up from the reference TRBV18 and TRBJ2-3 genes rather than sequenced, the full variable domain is NAGVMQNPRHLVRRRGQEARLRCSPMKGHSHVYWYRQLPEEGLKFMVYLQKENIIDESGMPKERFSAEFPKEGPSILRIQQVVRGDSAAYFCASSQTGSRDTQYFGPGTRLTVL.